Sequencing of this T cell receptor beta chain was carried out in a study of T cell responses to AZD1222 COVID-19 vaccine. About this clone itself: Its antigen is still unknown.

Sequencing was performed with immunoSEQ multiplex PCR; in TCRdb, only in-frame clones are kept and a portion is missing. This table holds around 88,000 clones, roughly 88% found once. Per germline, CDR1 MNHEY and CDR2 SVGAGI. Trimming removed 2 bases at V and 7 bases at J, with 8 bases between. This CDR3 spans 13 amino acids. Study results and limitations: Spike-specific TCR breadth and depth were elevated following two AZD1222 doses. Targeting of unmutated variant regions was reportedly seen in nearly half of spike-specific TCRs.

The gene calls are TRBV6-5 and TRBJ2-2; D remains unclear. The sequence was obtained from an adult in good health. The sequencing used peripheral blood, collected on day 0 of MenACWY control vaccination. The CDR3 sequence: CASSYGLGGELFF. The CDR3 bases are TGTGCCAGCAGTTACGGTCTTGGCGGGGAGCTGTTTTTT.